The T cell receptor (beta chain) under discussion was sequenced for a study of OX40 agonist ivuxolimab in advanced cancers. Study summary: Patients were treated with ivuxolimab, an agonistic anti-OX40 (CD134) antibody. Dose-escalation patients were diagnosed with hepatocellular carcinoma, melanoma, renal cell cancer or head and neck cancer. Age averaged around 60 years (range about 23 to 85), and 80% to 90% were male. Broader study findings: There were, on average, more expanded clones in CD8+ T cells than in CD4+.

CDR1 is WSHSY, CDR2 SAAADI, per germline. The CDR3 is made up of 14 amino acids. V lost 8 bases and J 4 bases, leaving 15 bases between the germline ends. To note about this clone: The antigen is unknown.

The assay was immunoSEQ multiplex PCR, and TCRdb's table has in-frame clones only and misses some. The sample carries about 81,000 clones, approximately 90% recorded once. This receptor was taken from an adult with an advanced solid tumor such as melanoma, head and neck, liver or kidney cancer. The sequences come from CD4+ or CD8+ T cells sorted from blood, collected in a trial of the OX40 agonist ivuxolimab. This rearrangement joins TRBV10-2 to TRBJ1-3, with D uncertain. CDR3 sequence: CASGPAVIGNTIYF. CDR3 coding DNA: TGCGCCAGCGGACCGGCAGTAATAGGAAACACCATATATTTT.